The rows below give T cell receptor beta chains drawn from one sample of a study of blood T cell repertoires in COVID-19. Method: immunoSEQ multiplex PCR; TCRdb's copy keeps in-frame clones and lacks some. The table includes about 220,000 clones, roughly 84% detected once. Sequencing was done on a sample of peripheral blood. Receptors were obtained from a woman older than 75 with acute or convalescent COVID-19. Each CDR3 is given with its conserved first and last residue.

>TRBJ1-2|TRBV14
CASSQMATFGYTF
>TRBJ1-2|TRBV6-5
CASSYWGQVENGYTF
>TRBJ1-1|TRBV7-3
CASSLGNQNTEAFF
>TRBJ1-2|TRBV6-5
CASRGGAGYTF
>TRBJ1-1|TRBV10-3
CAISDRTGGTEAFF
>TRBJ2-3|TRBV6-5
CASRPTGVSTDTQYF
>TRBJ2-2|TRBV5-1
CASSAGEPTGELFF
>TRBJ2-1|TRBV6-2/TRBV6-3
CASSSIGAEYYNEQFF
>TRBJ2-5|TRBV25-1
CASSEWGDLETQYF
>TRBJ1-2|TRBV6-5
CASSYEGRNYGYTF
>TRBJ1-2|TRBV3-1/TRBV3-2
CASSRGGVDYGYTF
>TRBJ1-2|TRBV9
CASSVGLGPLYGYTF
>TRBJ1-1|TRBV5-1
CASSLAGDRLNTEAFF
>TRBJ1-1|TRBV18
CASSPGQRTTEAFF
>TRBJ2-5|TRBV19
CASSSLAGALQETQYF
>TRBJ1-6|TRBV11-3
CASTPRPSGSPLHF
>TRBJ1-1|TRBV9
CASSDMNTEAFF
>TRBJ2-1|TRBV11-3
CASSLRGANNEQFF
>TRBJ1-5|TRBV14
CASSASSNQPQHF
>TRBJ2-3|TRBV3-1/TRBV3-2
CASSPSGGHSTDTQYF
>TRBJ1-1|TRBV7-9
CASSRARATEAFF
>TRBJ1-5|TRBV10-1
CASSGGEKNNQPQHF